This T cell receptor (beta chain) emerged from a study of blood T cells in healthy people across ages. On the study more broadly: Capturing about one barcoded beta molecule per two T cells was achieved by template switching. Study-level findings and limits: Total diversity from one million sequenced T cells was likely underestimated.

Trimming removed 7 bases from V and 6 bases from J, with 9 bases in between. The CDR3 is 12 residues long. As concerns this clonotype: Its antigen remains unknown.

The authors ran a second PCR of about 6 to 11 cycles using a sample-barcoded 5' primer and a J-beta primer mix. TCRdb reanalysed the 5' RACE reads using MiXCR and keeps one entry per CDR3 protein. Of about 1.8 million distinct CDR3 sequences in the sample, about 49% were seen once. Healthy Caucasian individuals from Russia aged about 6 to 100 were enrolled as donors. In each sample, at least 7 million PBMCs were isolated. Sample: blood. This clonotype was obtained from a woman in her 40s in good health. The rearrangement uses TRBV12-3 or TRBV12-4 and TRBJ2-2; D gene uncertain. As DNA, the CDR3 is TGTGCCAGCACCCGTACCGCCGGGGAGCTGTTTTTT. This translates into CASTRTAGELFF.